Given below is one TCR beta chain in context. These data originate in a study of T cells expressing NK-cell markers. Germline CDR1 MGHRA, CDR2 YSYEKL. The CDR3 has 16 amino acids. From the 5' RACE reads, TCRdb lists one entry per CDR3 protein and no DNA. In total, the table holds 550,000 to 600,000 distinct CDR3 sequences. The chain joins TRBV4-1 to TRBJ2-1; the TCRdb D gene call, TRBD2, has no DNA to confirm it. The sequence came from a man younger than 35 in good health. The source material was blood T cells: a sorted CD56 or NKG2C T cell subset, CD4+ or CD8+ T cells, or bulk PBMC T cells (not recorded which). The CDR3 sequence: CASSARLVTSYNEQFF.